These 24 T cell receptor beta chains share one sample of origin, sequenced in a study of identical twins. TCRdb ran MiXCR on the 5' RACE reads and lists one entry per CDR3 protein. The sample has hundreds of thousands of distinct CDR3 sequences; 9% to 15% are singletons. The same data also went into a second study, on yellow fever vaccine responses in identical twins.

Input material: PBMCs. Every receptor here comes from a woman younger than 35 in good health.

This clonotype has only a few counts. This chain joins TRBV24-1 and TRBJ2-5; 9 bases map to TRBD1. Germline V gene sequence: CDR1 KGHDR, CDR2 SFDVKD. V lost 5 bases to trimming and J lost 5 bases; unmatched junction nucleotides: 5. The CDR3 is 14 amino acids. CDR3 DNA sequence: TGTGCCACCAGTGTAGGGACAGGGATGGAGACCCAGTACTTC. Its translation: CATSVGTGMETQYF.

The V and J genes are TRBV6-5 and TRBJ2-1; weak D call: TRBD2 (6 bases). This CDR3 region has 16 residues. Germline CDR1 is MNHEY and CDR2 is SVGAGI. V was shortened by 0 bases and J by 4 bases, with 13 bases between the two germline ends. The CDR3 region has the DNA TGTGCCAGCAGTTACTCGGCCGGCGGGACTTACAATGAGCAGTTCTTC. Translated, it gives CASSYSAGGTYNEQFF.

V and J are TRBV5-1 and TRBJ2-1; TRBD2 matches at 8 bases. The CDR3 spans 16 residues. The V gene end was trimmed by 4 bases and the J gene end by 0 bases; junction bases not matched to a gene: 6. CDR1 and CDR2 from the germline V gene are SGHRS and YFSETQ. CDR3 sequence reads: CASSMVAGSSYNEQFF. As DNA, the CDR3 is TGCGCCAGCAGCATGGTAGCGGGGAGCTCCTACAATGAGCAGTTCTTC.

This clonotype occurred a few times. The chain carries TRBV3-1 and TRBJ2-7; 11 bases align to TRBD2. The CDR3 is 16 residues long. V was pared by 4 bases and J by 1 base, with 6 bases of the junction left unmatched. Germline CDR1 LGHDT, CDR2 YNNKEL (reference sequence). CDR3 amino acids: CASSPWTSGHSYEQYF. CDR3 nucleotide sequence: TGTGCCAGCAGCCCCTGGACTAGCGGGCATTCCTACGAGCAGTACTTC.

This clonotype was detected a few times. The CDR3: CASSAPGTGNTIYF. The CDR3 DNA reads TGTGCCAGCAGCGCGCCAGGGACTGGAAACACCATATATTTT. The rearrangement links TRBV9 to TRBJ1-3; TRBD1 might be the D (5 bases). The CDR3 has 14 residues. Germline values: CDR1 SGDLS, CDR2 YYNGEE. V was shortened by 3 bases and J by 2 bases, with 9 bases between the two germline ends. The full variable domain, its missing parts supplied by reference TRBV9 and TRBJ1-3, is DSGVTQTPKHLITATGQRVTLRCSPRSGDLSVYWYQQSLDQGLQFLIQYYNGEERAKGNILERFSAQQFPDLHSELNLSSLELGDSALYFCASSAPGTGNTIYFGEGSWLTVV.

This rearrangement joins TRBV15 to TRBJ1-6, with no clear D. This CDR3 has 14 residues. The V gene's germline CDR1 is LNHNV and CDR2 YYDKDF (reference sequence). Between the trimmed V and J ends, which lost 6 bases and 4 bases, there was a span of 10 bases. The CDR3 sequence: CATREGGYNSPLHF. Written as DNA, the CDR3 is TGTGCCACCAGAGAGGGAGGTTATAATTCACCCCTCCACTTT.

This clonotype was recorded a few times. This chain links TRBV20-1 with TRBJ1-4; 8 bases match TRBD1. V gave up 5 bases and J gave up 5 bases; unmatched junction bases: 7. The CDR3 contains 14 residues. The germline gives CDR1 DFQATT, CDR2 SNEGSKA (reference sequence). This chain's CDR3 is CSAVGQGVNEKLFF. CDR3 in DNA: TGCAGTGCTGTAGGACAGGGCGTAAATGAAAAACTGTTTTTT.

This clonotype was found many times. J is TRBJ2-2 and V is TRBV7-2, with D unclear. V gave up 2 bases and J gave up 4 bases, with 2 bases separating them. CDR1 is SGHTA, CDR2 FQGNSA, per germline. The CDR3 runs to 12 residues. The CDR3 reads CASSLFTGELFF. CDR3 in DNA: TGTGCCAGCAGCTTATTCACCGGGGAGCTGTTTTTT.

The chain recombines TRBV20-1 with TRBJ2-1; 10 nucleotides line up with TRBD2. V gave up 1 base and J gave up 0 bases; unmatched junction bases: 9. Germline V gene data show CDR1 as DFQATT and CDR2 as SNEGSKA (reference sequence). This CDR3 contains 18 residues. The CDR3 is CSARAGLAEWSSYNEQFF. The DNA for the CDR3 is TGCAGTGCTAGAGCAGGACTAGCGGAATGGAGCTCCTACAATGAGCAGTTCTTC.

Only a few counts were recorded for this clonotype. The chain joins TRBV11-2 to TRBJ2-1; 8 nucleotides match TRBD2. The CDR3 is 19 amino acids. Germline CDR1 SGHAT, CDR2 FQNNGV. The V gene end was trimmed by 0 bases and the J gene end by 2 bases; junction bases not matched to a gene: 12. The CDR3 nucleotides read TGTGCCAGCAGCTTAGATTCCCTTGCAGCGGGAGACCCCTACAATGAGCAGTTCTTC. This encodes CASSLDSLAAGDPYNEQFF.

The sample holds many counts of this clonotype. The DNA for the CDR3 is TGTGCCACCCACCACAGGTTAGGCCCCTACAATGAGCAGTTCTTC. It specifies CATHHRLGPYNEQFF. The chain has TRBV28 and TRBJ2-1; weak D call: TRBD1 (5 bases). CDR3 size: 15 residues. Germline V gene data show CDR1 as MDHEN and CDR2 as SYDVKM. Trimming left V 10 bases short and J 2 bases short, with 18 bases between.

In this sample, this clonotype turned up a few times. This rearrangement joins TRBV7-9 to TRBJ2-3, with 7 positions matching TRBD1. The length of the CDR3 is 12 residues. V gave up 3 bases and J gave up 13 bases; unmatched junction bases: 7. CDR1 is SEHNR and CDR2 is FQNEAQ in the germline V gene (reference sequence). The CDR3 DNA follows: TGTGCCAGCAGCTTTCCGGGACAGTCCGAGTATTTT. This sequence encodes CASSFPGQSEYF.

This clonotype was found a few times. The chain combines TRBV5-1 with TRBJ1-4, with a possible D match to TRBD1 (6 bases). Germline-derived CDR1 and CDR2 are SGHRS and YFSETQ. The CDR3 covers 16 residues. The V and J ends lost 5 bases and 0 bases respectively, with 14 bases between them. CDR3 in DNA: TGCGCCAGCAGGCGAGGGGGGATCACAACTAATGAAAAACTGTTTTTT. This translates into CASRRGGITTNEKLFF.

This clonotype turned up a few times. The chain recombines TRBV27 with TRBJ2-7; the match to TRBD1 covers 8 bases. The CDR3 loop spans 13 amino acids. Germline values: CDR1 MNHEY, CDR2 SMNVEV (reference sequence). V lost 4 bases to trimming and J lost 3 bases; unmatched junction nucleotides: 2. The CDR3 sequence: CASSWDRNYEQYF. DNA of the CDR3: TGTGCCAGCAGTTGGGACAGGAACTACGAGCAGTACTTC.

The J gene is TRBJ2-5, the V gene TRBV7-2, with D hard to call. The CDR3 extends over 12 amino acids. Trimming took 2 bases from V and 10 from J, leaving 11 bases between them. Germline V lookup: CDR1 SGHTA, CDR2 FQGNSA. The CDR3 DNA is TGTGCCAGCAGCTTATGGCTCGGCGACCAGTACTTC. It encodes CASSLWLGDQYF.

The rearrangement uses TRBV7-6 and TRBJ2-5; 8 nucleotides align to TRBD2. J was trimmed by 5 bases and V by 1 base; bases with no gene match: 12. Germline V gene lookup returns CDR1 SGHVS and CDR2 FNYEAQ. The CDR3 has 17 residues. Here the CDR3 DNA reads TGTGCCAGCAGCTTAGTTGGTAGCGGGACCGTTGGGGAGACCCAGTACTTC. This translates into CASSLVGSGTVGETQYF.

The V gene is TRBV4-1, the J gene TRBJ2-3; 7 bases map to TRBD1. This CDR3 is built from 17 residues. Unmatched junction bases numbered 9, after V lost 1 base and J lost 2 bases. Germline CDR1 reads MGHRA; CDR2 reads YSYEKL. CDR3 amino acids: CASSQADRVRSTDTQYF. CDR3 nucleotide sequence: TGCGCCAGCAGCCAAGCCGACAGGGTTCGCTCCACAGATACGCAGTATTTT.

Only a few counts were recorded for this clonotype. V and J are TRBV6-2 or TRBV6-3 and TRBJ2-5, with a weak D call TRBD1 (6 bases). Trimming cost V 2 bases and J 7 bases, with 14 bases left between them. Germline-derived CDR1 and CDR2 are MNHEY and SVGEGT. CDR3 size: 14 residues. This chain's CDR3 is CASSYRRQDRTQYF. The DNA for the CDR3 is TGTGCCAGCAGTTACCGTAGACAGGATCGGACCCAGTACTTC.

V and J are TRBV3-1 and TRBJ1-2; D is unclear. Trimming removed 0 bases at V and 5 bases at J, with 4 bases between. This CDR3 has 12 amino acids. Germline-derived CDR1 and CDR2 are LGHDT and YNNKEL (reference sequence). Here the CDR3 reads CASSQEGYGYTF. The CDR3 nucleotides read TGTGCCAGCAGCCAAGAAGGGTATGGCTACACCTTC.

This clonotype occurred a few times. This chain's CDR3 is CASSLEGPKGLALDTGELFF. DNA of the CDR3: TGCGCCAGCAGCTTGGAGGGGCCAAAAGGACTAGCGCTGGACACCGGGGAGCTGTTTTTT. The V and J genes are TRBV5-1 and TRBJ2-2, with TRBD2 identical over 9 bases. The CDR3 loop spans 20 amino acids. In germline, CDR1 is SGHRS, CDR2 YFSETQ. After removal of 0 bases from V and 3 bases from J, the junction contained 15 bases not matched to a gene.

This clonotype has just a few counts. This chain connects TRBV6-2 or TRBV6-3 to TRBJ1-1; D may be TRBD1 (5 bases). Germline V gene lookup returns CDR1 MNHEY and CDR2 SVGEGT. The CDR3 consists of 13 residues. The V end lost 3 bases, the J end lost 3 bases, and 8 bases lay between the germline ends. CDR3 amino acids: CASSYYRYTEAFF. The DNA for the CDR3 is TGTGCCAGCAGTTATTACAGGTACACTGAAGCTTTCTTT.

This CDR3 reads CASSPGQGGGYSPLHF. CDR3 in DNA: TGTGCCAGCAGTCCCGGACAGGGGGGAGGGTATTCACCCCTCCACTTT. The rearrangement links TRBV6-1 to TRBJ1-6, with 10 bases identical to TRBD1. The germline V gene encodes CDR1 MNHNS and CDR2 SASEGT. The junction had 9 bases not matched to a gene; V was cut back by 5 bases and J by 8 bases. The CDR3 has 16 residues.

There are many counts of this clonotype. V is TRBV29-1 and J is TRBJ1-5, with TRBD1 identical over 7 bases. The length of the CDR3 is 15 residues. V was clipped by 4 bases and J by 2 bases; unmatched bases: 8. Looked up from germline, CDR1 is SQVTM and CDR2 is ANQGSEA. In DNA form, the CDR3 reads TGCAGCGTTGGACAGGGCCCCCTGGGCAATCAGCCCCAGCATTTT. It yields the protein CSVGQGPLGNQPQHF.

This clonotype was observed a few times. CDR3 in DNA: TGCGCCAGCAGCCAAGCTGGGACAGGGAGTCAGTACGTC. Translation gives CASSQAGTGSQYV. The chain joins TRBV4-1 to TRBJ2-7; 9 nucleotides match TRBD1. This CDR3 is built from 13 residues. Trimming cost V 1 base and J 10 bases; bases outside gene matches: 5. Germline V lookup: CDR1 MGHRA, CDR2 YSYEKL.